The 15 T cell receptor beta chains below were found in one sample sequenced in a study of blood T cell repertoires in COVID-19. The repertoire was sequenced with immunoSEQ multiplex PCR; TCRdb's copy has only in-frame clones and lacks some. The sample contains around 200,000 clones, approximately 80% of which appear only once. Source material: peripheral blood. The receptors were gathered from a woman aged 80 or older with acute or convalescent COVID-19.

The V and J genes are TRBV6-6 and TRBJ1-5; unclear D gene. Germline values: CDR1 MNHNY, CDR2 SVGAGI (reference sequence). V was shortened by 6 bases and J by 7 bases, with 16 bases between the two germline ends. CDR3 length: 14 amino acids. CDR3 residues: CASSHPEAGQPQHF. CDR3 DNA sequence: TGTGCCAGCAGCCACCCAGAAGCGGGGCAGCCCCAGCATTTT.

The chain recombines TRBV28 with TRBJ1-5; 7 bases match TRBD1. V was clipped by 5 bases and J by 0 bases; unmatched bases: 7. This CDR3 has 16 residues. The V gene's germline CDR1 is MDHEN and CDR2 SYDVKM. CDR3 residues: CASSLSQGGSNQPQHF. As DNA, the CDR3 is TGTGCCAGCAGTCTATCCCAGGGGGGTAGCAATCAGCCCCAGCATTTT.

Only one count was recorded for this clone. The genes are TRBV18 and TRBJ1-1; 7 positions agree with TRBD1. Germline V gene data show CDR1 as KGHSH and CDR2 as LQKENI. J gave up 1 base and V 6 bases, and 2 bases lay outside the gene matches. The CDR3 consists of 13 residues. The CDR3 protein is CASSRDRNTEAFF. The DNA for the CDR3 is TGTGCCAGCTCCAGGGACAGGAACACTGAAGCTTTCTTT.

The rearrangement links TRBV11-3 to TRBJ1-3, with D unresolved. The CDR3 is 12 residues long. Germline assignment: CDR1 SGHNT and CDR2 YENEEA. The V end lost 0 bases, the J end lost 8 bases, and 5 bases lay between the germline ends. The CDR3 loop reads CASSLEGHTIYF. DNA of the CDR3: TGTGCCAGCAGCTTAGAGGGCCACACCATATATTTT.

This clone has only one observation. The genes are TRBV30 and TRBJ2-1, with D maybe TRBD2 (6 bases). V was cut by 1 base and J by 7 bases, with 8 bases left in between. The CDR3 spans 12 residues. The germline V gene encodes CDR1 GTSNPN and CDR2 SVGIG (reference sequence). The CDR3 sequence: CAWSASGNEQFF. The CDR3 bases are TGTGCCTGGAGTGCCAGCGGGAATGAGCAGTTCTTC.

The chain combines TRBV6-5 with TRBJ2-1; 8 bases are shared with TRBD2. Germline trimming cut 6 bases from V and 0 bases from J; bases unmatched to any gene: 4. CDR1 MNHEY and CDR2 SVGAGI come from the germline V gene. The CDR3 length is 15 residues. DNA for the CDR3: TGTGCCAGCAGACCCGGGACTAGCTCCTACAATGAGCAGTTCTTC. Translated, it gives CASRPGTSSYNEQFF.

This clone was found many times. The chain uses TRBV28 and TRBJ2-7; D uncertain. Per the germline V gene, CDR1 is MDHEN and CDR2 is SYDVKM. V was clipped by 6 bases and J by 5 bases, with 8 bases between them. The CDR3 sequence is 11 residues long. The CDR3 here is CASRWANEQYF. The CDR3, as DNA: TGTGCCAGCAGGTGGGCGAACGAGCAGTACTTC.

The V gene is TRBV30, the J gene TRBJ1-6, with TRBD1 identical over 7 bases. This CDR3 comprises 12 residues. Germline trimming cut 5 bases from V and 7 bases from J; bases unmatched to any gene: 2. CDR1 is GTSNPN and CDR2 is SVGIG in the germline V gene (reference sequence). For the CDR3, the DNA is TGTGCCTGGGGGGACAGCAATTCACCCCTCCACTTT. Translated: CAWGDSNSPLHF.

Here the CDR3 reads CASSYNSAEQFF. In DNA, the CDR3 is TGTGCCAGCAGTTACAACAGTGCCGAGCAGTTCTTC. The gene calls are TRBV6-5 and TRBJ2-1; D is uncertain. CDR1 is MNHEY and CDR2 is SVGAGI in the germline V gene. V was pared by 2 bases and J by 10 bases, with 9 bases between. This CDR3 is built from 12 residues.

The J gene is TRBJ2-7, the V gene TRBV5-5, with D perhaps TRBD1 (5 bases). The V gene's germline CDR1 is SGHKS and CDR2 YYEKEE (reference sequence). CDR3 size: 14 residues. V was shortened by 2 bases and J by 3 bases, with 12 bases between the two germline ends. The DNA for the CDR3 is TGTGCCAGCAGCTTTCGAGACAGCAACTACGAGCAGTACTTC. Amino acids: CASSFRDSNYEQYF.

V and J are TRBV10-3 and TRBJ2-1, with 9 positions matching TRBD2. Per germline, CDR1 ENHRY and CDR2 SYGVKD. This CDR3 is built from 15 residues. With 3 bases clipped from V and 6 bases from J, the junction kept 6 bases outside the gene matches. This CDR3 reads CAISDGSGGSNEQFF. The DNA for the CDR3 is TGTGCCATCAGTGATGGTAGCGGGGGCTCCAATGAGCAGTTCTTC.

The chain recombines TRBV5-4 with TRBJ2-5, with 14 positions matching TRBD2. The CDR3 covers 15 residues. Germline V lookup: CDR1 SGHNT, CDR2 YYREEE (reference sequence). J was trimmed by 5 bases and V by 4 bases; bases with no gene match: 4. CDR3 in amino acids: CASSARLAGGETQYF. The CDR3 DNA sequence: TGTGCCAGCAGCGCAAGACTAGCGGGAGGGGAGACCCAGTACTTC.

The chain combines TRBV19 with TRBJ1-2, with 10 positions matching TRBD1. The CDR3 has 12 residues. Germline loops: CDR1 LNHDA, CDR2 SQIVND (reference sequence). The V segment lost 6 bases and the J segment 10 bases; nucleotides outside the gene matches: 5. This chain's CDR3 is CASRYGQGDYTF. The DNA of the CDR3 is TGTGCCAGTAGATACGGACAGGGGGACTACACCTTC.

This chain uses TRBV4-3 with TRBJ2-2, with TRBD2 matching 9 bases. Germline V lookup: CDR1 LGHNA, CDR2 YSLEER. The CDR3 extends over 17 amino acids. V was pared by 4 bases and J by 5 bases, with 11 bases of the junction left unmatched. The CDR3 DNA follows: TGCGCCAGCAGCCGCGACCTAGCGGGGAACCCTACCGGGGAGCTGTTTTTT. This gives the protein CASSRDLAGNPTGELFF.

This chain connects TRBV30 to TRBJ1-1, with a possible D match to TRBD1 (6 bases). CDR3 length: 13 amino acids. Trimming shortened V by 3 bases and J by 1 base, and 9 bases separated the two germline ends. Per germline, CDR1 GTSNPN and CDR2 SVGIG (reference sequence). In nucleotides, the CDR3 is TGTGCCTGGAGCCGGGACACGAACACTGAAGCTTTCTTT. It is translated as CAWSRDTNTEAFF.